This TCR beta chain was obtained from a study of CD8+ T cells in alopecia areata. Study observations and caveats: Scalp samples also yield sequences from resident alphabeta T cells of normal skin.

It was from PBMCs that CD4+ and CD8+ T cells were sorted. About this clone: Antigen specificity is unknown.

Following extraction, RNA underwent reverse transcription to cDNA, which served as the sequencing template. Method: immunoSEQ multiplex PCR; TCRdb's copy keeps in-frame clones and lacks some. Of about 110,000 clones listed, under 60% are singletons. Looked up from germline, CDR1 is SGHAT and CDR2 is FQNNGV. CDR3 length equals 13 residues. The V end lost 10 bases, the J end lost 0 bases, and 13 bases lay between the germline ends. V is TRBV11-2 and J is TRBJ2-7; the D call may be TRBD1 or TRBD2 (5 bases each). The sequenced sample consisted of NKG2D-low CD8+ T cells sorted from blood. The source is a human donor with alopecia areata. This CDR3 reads CATGLGSSYEQYF. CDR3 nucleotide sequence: TGTGCCACAGGGTTGGGGAGCTCCTACGAGCAGTACTTC.